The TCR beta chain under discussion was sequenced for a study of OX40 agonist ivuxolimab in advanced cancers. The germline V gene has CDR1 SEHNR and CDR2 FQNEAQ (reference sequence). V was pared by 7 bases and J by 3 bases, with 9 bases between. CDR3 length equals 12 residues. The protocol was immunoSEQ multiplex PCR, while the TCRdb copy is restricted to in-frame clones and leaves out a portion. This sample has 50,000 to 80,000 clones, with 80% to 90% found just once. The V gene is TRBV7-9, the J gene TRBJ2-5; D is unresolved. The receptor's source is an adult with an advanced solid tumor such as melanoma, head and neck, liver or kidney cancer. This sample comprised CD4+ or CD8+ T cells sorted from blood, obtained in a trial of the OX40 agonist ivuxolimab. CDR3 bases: TGTGCCAGCAAGCTGGGGAAAGAGACCCAGTACTTC. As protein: CASKLGKETQYF.